This paragraph reports one T cell receptor (beta chain). The data stem from a study of blood T cells in healthy people across ages. For the second PCR, which ran for about 7 to 12 cycles, a sample-barcoded 5' primer and a J-beta primer mix were used. TCRdb recomputed calls from the 5' RACE reads with MiXCR, one row per CDR3 protein. The sample lists about 1.4 million distinct CDR3 sequences; approximately 59% were seen once. The sequence was obtained from a man aged 18 to 29 in good health. The sample was blood.

The CDR3 region is CASSLVGTLSYEQYF. As DNA, the CDR3 is TGTGCCAGCAGCTTAGTAGGGACTCTCTCCTACGAGCAGTACTTC. V gene TRBV7-9 combines with J gene TRBJ2-7; tentative D call: TRBD2 (6 bases). V was pared by 1 base and J by 0 bases, with 10 bases between. The CDR3 consists of 15 residues. The germline gives CDR1 SEHNR, CDR2 FQNEAQ (reference sequence).